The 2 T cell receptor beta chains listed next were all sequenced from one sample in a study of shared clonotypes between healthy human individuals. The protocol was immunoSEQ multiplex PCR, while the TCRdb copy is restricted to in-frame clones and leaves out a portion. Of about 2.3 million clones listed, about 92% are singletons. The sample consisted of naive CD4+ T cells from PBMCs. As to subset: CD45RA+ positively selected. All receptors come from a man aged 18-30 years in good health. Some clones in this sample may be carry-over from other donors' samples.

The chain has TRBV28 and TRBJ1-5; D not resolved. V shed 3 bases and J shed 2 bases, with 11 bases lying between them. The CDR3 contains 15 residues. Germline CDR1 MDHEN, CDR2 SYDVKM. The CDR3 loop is CASSFVGNGNQPQHF. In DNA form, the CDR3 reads TGTGCCAGCAGTTTCGTAGGGAACGGCAATCAGCCCCAGCATTTT.

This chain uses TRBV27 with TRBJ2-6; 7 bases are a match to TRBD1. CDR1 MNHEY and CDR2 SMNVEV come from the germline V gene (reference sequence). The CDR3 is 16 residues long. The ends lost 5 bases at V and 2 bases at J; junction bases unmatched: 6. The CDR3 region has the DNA TGTGCCAGCAGTCTACGTACAGGGGCTGGGGCCAACGTCCTGACTTTC. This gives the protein CASSLRTGAGANVLTF.